This T cell receptor (beta chain) derives from a study of somatic mutations in cytotoxic T cells in rheumatoid arthritis. Study conclusions and caveats: No significant CD8+ T-cell clonality difference was found between rheumatoid arthritis patients and age-matched controls.

On this clone: Its antigen is not known.

CDR3 size: 16 residues. V gave up 10 bases and J gave up 4 bases; unmatched junction bases: 15. The V gene's germline CDR1 is MDHEN and CDR2 SYDVKM. Authors' methods: In patients, CD8+ clones bigger than 1% rarely had the same sequence as a published virus-specific TCRB. Assay used: immunoSEQ multiplex PCR; TCRdb lists only in-frame clones, some missing. The D gene and trimming were derived from the DNA, and the V and J assignments and clone size from that table. The data hold several thousand clones, with about four fifths observed a single time. The TCR was taken from an adult with rheumatoid arthritis. The chain combines TRBV28 with TRBJ2-2; 7 bases are shared with TRBD1. The sequencing sample was made of CD8+ T cells sorted from blood. The CDR3 DNA follows: TGTGCCACCCGTCGAGGGGGCTTTACAGGCACCGGGGAGCTGTTTTTT. Amino acids: CATRRGGFTGTGELFF.